A single sample gave rise to the 18 T cell receptor beta chains below, sequenced in a study of T-cell memory formation after mild COVID-19. TCRdb re-called the 5' RACE reads through MiXCR, storing one row per CDR3 protein. The sample yields about 170,000 distinct CDR3 sequences, about an eighth seen once. The specimen was PBMCs or a T cell subset sorted from them (not recorded which). These receptors were collected from a young man who had mild COVID-19 (a few samples of this study predate the infection). Cell type and time point are not known.

This chain connects TRBV5-1 to TRBJ1-2; the D gene is possibly TRBD1 (5 bases). V was cut by 4 bases and J by 8 bases, with 12 bases left in between. The length of the CDR3 is 12 residues. Germline CDR1 is SGHRS and CDR2 is YFSETQ. The CDR3 region has the DNA TGCGCCAGCAGCCCAGACTGGGGGGGCTACACCTTC. Amino acid sequence: CASSPDWGGYTF. The full variable domain, with the rest looked up from reference TRBV5-1 and TRBJ1-2, is KAGVTQTPRYLIKTRGQQVTLSCSPISGHRSVSWYQQTPGQGLQFLFEYFSETQRNKGNFPGRFSGRQFSNSRSEMNVSTLELGDSALYLCASSPDWGGYTFGSGTRLTVV.

The genes are TRBV28 and TRBJ2-7; tentatively, D is TRBD1 (6 bases). Germline-derived CDR1 and CDR2 are MDHEN and SYDVKM. There are 14 residues in the CDR3. V lost 4 bases, J lost 3 bases, and 13 bases lay in between. The CDR3 reads CASSSSDSYYEQYV. CDR3 coding DNA: TGTGCCAGCAGTTCATCGGACAGTTACTACGAGCAGTACGTC.

This clonotype appeared a few times. The V and J genes are TRBV4-2 and TRBJ2-5; D is uncertain. Germline lookup yields CDR1 LGHNA and CDR2 YNFKEQ. Trimming pared 0 bases from V and 4 bases from J, leaving 9 bases between. The CDR3 is 14 residues long. As DNA, the CDR3 is TGTGCCAGCAGCCAAGATATAGGGTTAGAGACCCAGTACTTC. Translation: CASSQDIGLETQYF.

This clonotype was observed a handful of times. The rearrangement links TRBV27 to TRBJ2-7, with 9 bases identical to TRBD1. V shed 5 bases, J shed 6 bases, and the junction held 8 bases outside the gene matches. The CDR3 runs 14 residues. Germline V gene sequence: CDR1 MNHEY, CDR2 SMNVEV (reference sequence). As DNA, the CDR3 is TGTGCCAGCAGTAACGGACAGGGGAACAGCGAGCAGTACTTC. Its protein product is CASSNGQGNSEQYF.

This clonotype has just a few counts. The chain is built from TRBV6-4 and TRBJ2-6; D is possibly TRBD1 or TRBD2 (5 bases each). Trimming removed 4 bases at V and 1 base at J, with 17 bases between. CDR1 and CDR2 (germline): MRHNA, SNTAGT. The length of the CDR3 is 18 residues. The CDR3 DNA sequence: TGTGCCAGCAGTGTCTATCCCATGGGGGAATCTGGGGCCAACGTCCTGACTTTC. Its protein is CASSVYPMGESGANVLTF.

V usage is TRBV2 and J usage is TRBJ1-1; the match to TRBD1 covers 7 bases. Germline CDR1 reads SNHLY; CDR2 reads FYNNEI. Trimming cost V 7 bases and J 1 base; bases outside gene matches: 9. The CDR3 spans 15 residues. CDR3 sequence reads: CASNRGRGENTEAFF. Written as DNA, the CDR3 is TGTGCCAGCAACAGGGGAAGGGGGGAGAACACTGAAGCTTTCTTT.

In this sample, this clonotype turned up a few times. The chain employs TRBV7-2 and TRBJ2-7, with D perhaps being TRBD1 or TRBD2 (5 bases each). The germline V gene has CDR1 SGHTA and CDR2 FQGNSA. The CDR3 spans 16 residues. V shed 1 base and J shed 2 bases, with 15 bases lying between them. CDR3 sequence reads: CASSLDGAATTYEQYF. The CDR3 bases are TGTGCCAGCAGCTTAGACGGGGCAGCAACTACCTACGAGCAGTACTTC.

This clonotype occurred a few times. The gene calls are TRBV7-3 and TRBJ2-3; the match to TRBD2 covers 8 bases. CDR3 size: 15 residues. V was pared by 0 bases and J by 5 bases, with 4 bases of the junction left unmatched. Germline V lookup: CDR1 SGHTA, CDR2 FQGTGA. Here the CDR3 DNA reads TGTGCCAGCAGCTTAACTCGGGGGGGCCAAGATACGCAGTATTTT. Protein sequence: CASSLTRGGQDTQYF.

The rearrangement joins TRBV7-2 to TRBJ2-5; TRBD2 aligns across 8 bases. With V trimmed by 4 bases and J by 5 bases, 12 bases remained unmatched. This CDR3 is 16 amino acids long. Germline values: CDR1 SGHTA, CDR2 FQGNSA. This chain's CDR3 is CASSYPSGGARETQYF. The CDR3 coding sequence is TGTGCCAGCAGCTACCCCTCCGGGGGGGCGCGGGAGACCCAGTACTTC.

The chain employs TRBV5-1 and TRBJ2-3; 8 bases match TRBD2. Germline CDR1 is SGHRS and CDR2 is YFSETQ. The CDR3 spans 13 residues. V lost 4 bases to trimming and J lost 5 bases; unmatched junction nucleotides: 3. The CDR3 nucleotides read TGCGCCAGCAGCCCGGGAGGGGTAGATACGCAGTATTTT. Its protein is CASSPGGVDTQYF.

The table lists this clonotype with a few counts. This chain uses TRBV3-1 with TRBJ2-1, with 10 bases aligning to TRBD1. Trimming removed 5 bases from V and 5 bases from J; junction bases left unmatched: 6. Germline V lookup: CDR1 LGHDT, CDR2 YNNKEL (reference sequence). The CDR3 extends over 15 amino acids. CDR3 sequence: CASSSSGTGDNEQFF. The DNA for the CDR3 is TGTGCCAGCAGCTCCTCCGGGACAGGGGACAATGAGCAGTTCTTC.

This clonotype was recorded a few times. The chain couples TRBV5-1 to TRBJ1-6; the match to TRBD1 covers 9 bases. The CDR3 has 15 amino acids. The germline V gene has CDR1 SGHRS and CDR2 YFSETQ. V dropped 3 bases and J dropped 11; count of bases not matched to a gene: 9. The CDR3 loop is CASSYTGQGMTPLHF. The CDR3 DNA follows: TGCGCCAGCAGCTACACGGGACAGGGAATGACACCCCTCCACTTT.

This clonotype was seen a few times. V gene TRBV7-9 combines with J gene TRBJ1-1; D is uncertain. Looked up from germline, CDR1 is SEHNR and CDR2 is FQNEAQ (reference sequence). The V and J ends lost 5 bases and 11 bases respectively, with 6 bases between them. CDR3 length: 9 residues. CDR3 bases: TGTGCCAGCAGCCCGACGGCTTTCTTT. Translated: CASSPTAFF.

The rearrangement joins TRBV24-1 to TRBJ1-4; 12 nucleotides align to TRBD1. Trimming took 0 bases from V and 7 from J; bases not matched to a gene: 2. The CDR3 contains 16 residues. Germline V lookup: CDR1 KGHDR, CDR2 SFDVKD. The CDR3 here is CATSDLPGQGAEKLFF. CDR3 bases: TGTGCCACCAGTGATTTGCCGGGACAGGGGGCTGAAAAACTGTTTTTT.

This sequence joins TRBV27 and TRBJ2-1; D gene ambiguous. Germline CDR1 MNHEY, CDR2 SMNVEV (reference sequence). The ends were cut back, 5 bases at V and 6 bases at J, with 20 bases in the middle. The CDR3 runs to 16 residues. The CDR3 protein is CASSPRSTGPRNEQFF. As DNA, the CDR3 is TGTGCCAGCAGTCCGCGCTCGACTGGCCCCCGCAATGAGCAGTTCTTC.

This clonotype was found a few times. The chain carries TRBV7-9 and TRBJ1-6, with TRBD1 as a possible D gene (6 bases). The length of the CDR3 is 13 residues. The V gene lost 7 bases and the J gene lost 14 bases, with 18 bases spanning the gap. From germline, CDR1 is SEHNR and CDR2 FQNEAQ (reference sequence). The CDR3 sequence is CASTDRLLMALHF. The DNA of the CDR3 is TGTGCCAGCACCGACAGGCTCTTAATGGCCCTCCACTTT.

This clonotype was seen a handful of times. The V call is TRBV6-5, the J call TRBJ1-4; 7 nucleotides agree with TRBD1. Germline-derived CDR1 and CDR2 are MNHEY and SVGAGI. V trimming: 5 bases; J trimming: 4 bases; junction bases outside the gene matches: 4. This CDR3 has 14 residues. This CDR3 reads CASSPRDSNEKLFF. The CDR3 nucleotides are TGTGCCAGCAGTCCGAGGGACAGTAATGAAAAACTGTTTTTT.

The chain is built from TRBV12-3 or TRBV12-4 and TRBJ1-6, with 7 positions matching TRBD1. J lost 5 bases, V lost 4 bases, and 2 bases had no gene match. CDR3 length equals 14 residues. CDR3 amino acids: CASSWDRDNSPLHF. CDR3 DNA: TGTGCCAGCAGTTGGGACAGAGATAATTCACCCCTCCACTTT.